This T cell receptor (beta chain) was identified during a study of neurological immune-mediated disorders. General observations from the study: Multiple sclerosis was found to have the least TCR clonal expansion, below healthy controls, and HTLV-1-associated myelopathy the most.

With 8 bases removed from V and 2 bases from J, the gap between germline ends came to 12 bases. The CDR3 spans 13 residues. Germline V gene data show CDR1 as MDHEN and CDR2 as SYDVKM. This clonotype occurred many times. The antigen is not known. Each CDR3 protein is one row after TCRdb ran MiXCR on the 5' RACE reads. The sample carries roughly 75,000 distinct CDR3 sequences, 2.5% to 3% recorded once. The sample was PBMCs. This TCR derives from a woman in her 30s with multiple sclerosis. This chain joins TRBV28 and TRBJ1-1; D is unresolved. The CDR3 spells CASLGVQNTEAFF. CDR3 DNA: TGTGCCAGCCTTGGGGTCCAAAACACTGAAGCTTTCTTT.